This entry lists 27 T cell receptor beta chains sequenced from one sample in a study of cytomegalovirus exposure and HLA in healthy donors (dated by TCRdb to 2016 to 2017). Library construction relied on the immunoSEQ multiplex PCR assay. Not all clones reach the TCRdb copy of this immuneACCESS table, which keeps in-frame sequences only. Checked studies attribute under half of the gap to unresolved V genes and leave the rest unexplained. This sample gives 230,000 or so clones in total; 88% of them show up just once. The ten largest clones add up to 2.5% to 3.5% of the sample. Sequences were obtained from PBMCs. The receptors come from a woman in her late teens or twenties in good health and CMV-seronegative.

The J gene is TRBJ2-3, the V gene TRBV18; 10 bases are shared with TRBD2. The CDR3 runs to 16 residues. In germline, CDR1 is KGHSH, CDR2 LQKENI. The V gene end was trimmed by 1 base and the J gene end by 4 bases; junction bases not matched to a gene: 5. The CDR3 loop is CASSPLPSGSADTQYF. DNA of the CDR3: TGTGCCAGCTCACCACTACCTAGCGGGAGCGCAGATACGCAGTATTTT.

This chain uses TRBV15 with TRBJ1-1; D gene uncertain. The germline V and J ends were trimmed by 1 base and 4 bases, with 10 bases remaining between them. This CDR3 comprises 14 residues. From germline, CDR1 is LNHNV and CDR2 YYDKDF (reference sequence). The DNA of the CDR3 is TGTGCCACCAGCAGAGTATCGGGAGGCACTGAAGCTTTCTTT. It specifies CATSRVSGGTEAFF.

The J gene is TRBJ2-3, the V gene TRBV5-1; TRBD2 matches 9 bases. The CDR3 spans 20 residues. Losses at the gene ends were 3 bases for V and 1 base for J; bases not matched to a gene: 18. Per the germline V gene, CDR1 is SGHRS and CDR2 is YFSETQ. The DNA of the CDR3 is TGCGCCAGCAGCTGGGCAGGGGCCCCCGACGCGGGAGGGCGCACAGATACGCAGTATTTT. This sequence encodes CASSWAGAPDAGGRTDTQYF.

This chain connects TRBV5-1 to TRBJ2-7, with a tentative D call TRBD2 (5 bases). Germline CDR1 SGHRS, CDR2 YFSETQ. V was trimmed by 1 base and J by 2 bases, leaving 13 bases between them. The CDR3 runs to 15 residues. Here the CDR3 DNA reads TGCGCCAGCAGCTTGAGTGGTAGCGTCGCCTACGAGCAGTACTTC. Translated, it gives CASSLSGSVAYEQYF.

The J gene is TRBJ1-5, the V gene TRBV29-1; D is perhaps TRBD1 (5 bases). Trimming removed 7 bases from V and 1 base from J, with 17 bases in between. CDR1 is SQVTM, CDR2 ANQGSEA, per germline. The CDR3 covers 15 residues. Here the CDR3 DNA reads TGCAGCGCCAAGACCACGGGGGGAAGCAATCAGCCCCAGCATTTT. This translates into CSAKTTGGSNQPQHF. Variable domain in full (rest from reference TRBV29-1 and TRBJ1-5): SAVISQKPSRDICQRGTSLTIQCQVDSQVTMMFWYRQQPGQSLTLIATANQGSEATYESGFVIDKFPISRPNLTFSTLTVSNMSPEDSSIYLCSAKTTGGSNQPQHFGDGTRLSIL.

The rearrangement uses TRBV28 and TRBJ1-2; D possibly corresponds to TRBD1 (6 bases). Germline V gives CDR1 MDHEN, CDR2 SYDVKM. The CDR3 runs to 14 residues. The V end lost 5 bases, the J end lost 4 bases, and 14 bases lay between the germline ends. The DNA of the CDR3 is TGTGCCAGCAGTCCTGTAACAGGGCTCTATGGCTACACCTTC. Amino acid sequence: CASSPVTGLYGYTF.

DNA of the CDR3: TGTGCCAGCAGTTGGGGCAGGCAGAACGAGCAGTACTTC. Its protein is CASSWGRQNEQYF. The V gene is TRBV27, the J gene TRBJ2-7; D might be TRBD1 (5 bases). The V gene's germline CDR1 is MNHEY and CDR2 SMNVEV (reference sequence). Trimming pared 4 bases from V and 5 bases from J, leaving 12 bases between. The CDR3 sequence is 13 residues long.

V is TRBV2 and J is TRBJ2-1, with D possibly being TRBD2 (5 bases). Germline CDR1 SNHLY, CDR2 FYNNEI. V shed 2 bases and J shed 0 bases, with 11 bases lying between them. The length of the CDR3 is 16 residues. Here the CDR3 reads CASSESGISSYNEQFF. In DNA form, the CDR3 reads TGTGCCAGCAGTGAATCGGGAATAAGCTCCTACAATGAGCAGTTCTTC. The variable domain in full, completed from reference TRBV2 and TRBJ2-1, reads EPEVTQTPSHQVTQMGQEVILRCVPISNHLYFYWYRQILGQKVEFLVSFYNNEISEKSEIFDDQFSVERPDGSNFTLKIRSTKLEDSAMYFCASSESGISSYNEQFFGPGTRLTVL.

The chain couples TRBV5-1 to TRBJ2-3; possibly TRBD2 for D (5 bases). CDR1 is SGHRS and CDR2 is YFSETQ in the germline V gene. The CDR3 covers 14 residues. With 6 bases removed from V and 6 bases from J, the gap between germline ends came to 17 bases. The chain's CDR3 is CASNFLEGRDTQYF. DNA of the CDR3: TGCGCCAGCAATTTTCTAGAGGGCCGGGATACGCAGTATTTT.

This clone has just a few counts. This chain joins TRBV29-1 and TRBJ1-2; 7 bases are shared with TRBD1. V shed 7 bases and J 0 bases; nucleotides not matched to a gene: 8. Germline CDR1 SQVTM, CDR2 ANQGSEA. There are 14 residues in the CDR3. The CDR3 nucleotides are TGCAGCGCCGACACCGGGACAGCTAACTATGGCTACACCTTC. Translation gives CSADTGTANYGYTF.

DNA of the CDR3: TGTGCCAGCAGTTACTCCGGGGGGGGCACTGAAGCTTTCTTT. The encoded protein is CASSYSGGGTEAFF. The chain joins TRBV6-5 to TRBJ1-1, with D possibly being TRBD1 (5 bases). CDR3 length: 14 residues. Germline CDR1 reads MNHEY; CDR2 reads SVGAGI. V was clipped by 0 bases and J by 4 bases, with 9 bases between them.

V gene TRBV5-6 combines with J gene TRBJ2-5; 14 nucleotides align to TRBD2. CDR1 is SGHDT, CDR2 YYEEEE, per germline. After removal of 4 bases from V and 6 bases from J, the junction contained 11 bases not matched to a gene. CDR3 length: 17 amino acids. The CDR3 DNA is TGTGCCAGCAGCCTAGCAGGGACTAGCGGGAGCAGGCAGACCCAGTACTTC. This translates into CASSLAGTSGSRQTQYF.

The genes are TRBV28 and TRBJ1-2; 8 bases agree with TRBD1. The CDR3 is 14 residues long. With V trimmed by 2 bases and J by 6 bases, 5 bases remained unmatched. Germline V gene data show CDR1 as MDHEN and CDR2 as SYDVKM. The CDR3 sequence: CASSLEDRVHGYTF. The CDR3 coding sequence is TGTGCCAGCAGTTTAGAGGACAGGGTCCATGGCTACACCTTC.

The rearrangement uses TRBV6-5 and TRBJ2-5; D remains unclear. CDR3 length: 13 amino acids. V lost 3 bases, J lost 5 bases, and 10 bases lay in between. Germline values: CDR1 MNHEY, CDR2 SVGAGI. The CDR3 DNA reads TGTGCCAGCAGTTATAATCCGCAGGAGACCCAGTACTTC. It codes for CASSYNPQETQYF.

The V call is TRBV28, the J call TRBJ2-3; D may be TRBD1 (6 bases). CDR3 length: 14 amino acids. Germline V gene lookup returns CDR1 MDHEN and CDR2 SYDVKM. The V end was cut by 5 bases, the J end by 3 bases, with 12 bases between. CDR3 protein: CASSRGRGTDTQYF. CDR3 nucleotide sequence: TGTGCCAGCAGTCGTGGCAGGGGTACAGATACGCAGTATTTT.

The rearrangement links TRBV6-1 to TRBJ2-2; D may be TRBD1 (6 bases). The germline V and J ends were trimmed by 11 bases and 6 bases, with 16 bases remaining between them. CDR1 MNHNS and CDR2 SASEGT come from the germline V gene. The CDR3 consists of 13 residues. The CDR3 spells CARQDSLSGELFF. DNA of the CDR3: TGTGCCCGCCAGGACAGCCTTTCCGGGGAGCTGTTTTTT.

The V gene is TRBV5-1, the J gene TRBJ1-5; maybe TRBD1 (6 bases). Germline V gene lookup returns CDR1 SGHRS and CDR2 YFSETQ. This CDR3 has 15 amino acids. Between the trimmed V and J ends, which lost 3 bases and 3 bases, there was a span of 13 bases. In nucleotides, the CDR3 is TGCGCCAGCAGCTACACCGGACAGCCCAATCAGCCCCAGCATTTT. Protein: CASSYTGQPNQPQHF.

The CDR3 nucleotides read TGCGCCAGCAGCCAAGTCTCTAGCGGAAACTCCTACGAGCAGTACTTC. Its translation is CASSQVSSGNSYEQYF. The chain carries TRBV4-1 and TRBJ2-7; 7 bases are a match to TRBD2. With 1 base clipped from V and 0 bases from J, the junction kept 6 bases outside the gene matches. The germline V gene has CDR1 MGHRA and CDR2 YSYEKL. The CDR3 runs 16 residues.

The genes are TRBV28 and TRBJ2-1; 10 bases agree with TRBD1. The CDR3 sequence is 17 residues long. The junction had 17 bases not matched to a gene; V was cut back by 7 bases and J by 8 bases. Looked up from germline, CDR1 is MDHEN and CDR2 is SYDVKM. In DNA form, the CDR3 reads TGTGCCAGCATGCCTAACGTCGGGACAGGGGTCATGGATGAGCAGTTCTTC. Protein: CASMPNVGTGVMDEQFF. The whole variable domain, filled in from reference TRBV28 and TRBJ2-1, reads DVKVTQSSRYLVKRTGEKVFLECVQDMDHENMFWYRQDPGLGLRLIYFSYDVKMKEKGDIPEGYSVSREKKERFSLILESASTNQTSMYLCASMPNVGTGVMDEQFFGPGTRLTVL.

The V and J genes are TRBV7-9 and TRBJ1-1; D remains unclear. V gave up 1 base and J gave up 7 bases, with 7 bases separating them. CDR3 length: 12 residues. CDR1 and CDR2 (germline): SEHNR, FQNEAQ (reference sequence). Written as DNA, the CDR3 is TGTGCCAGCAGCTTAGTCGGGAGTGAAGCTTTCTTT. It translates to CASSLVGSEAFF.

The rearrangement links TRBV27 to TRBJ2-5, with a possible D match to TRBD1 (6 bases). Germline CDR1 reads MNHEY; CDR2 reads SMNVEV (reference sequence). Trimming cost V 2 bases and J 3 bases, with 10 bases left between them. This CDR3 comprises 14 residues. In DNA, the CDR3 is TGTGCCAGCAGTTTAGTAGGGGGTGAAGAGACCCAGTACTTC. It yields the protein CASSLVGGEETQYF.

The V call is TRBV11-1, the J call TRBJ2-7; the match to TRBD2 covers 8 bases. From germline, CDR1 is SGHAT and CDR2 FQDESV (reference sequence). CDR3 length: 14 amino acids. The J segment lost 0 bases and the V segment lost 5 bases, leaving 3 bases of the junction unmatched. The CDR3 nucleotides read TGTGCCAGCAGCGGCGGGGGGCGCTCCTACGAGCAGTACTTC. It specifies CASSGGGRSYEQYF.

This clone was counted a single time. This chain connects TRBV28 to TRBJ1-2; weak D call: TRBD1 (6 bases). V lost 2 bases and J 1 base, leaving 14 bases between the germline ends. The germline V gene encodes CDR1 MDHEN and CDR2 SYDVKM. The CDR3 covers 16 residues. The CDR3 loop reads CASSLDNRAHNYGYTF. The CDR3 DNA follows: TGTGCCAGCAGTTTAGATAACAGGGCCCATAACTATGGCTACACCTTC.

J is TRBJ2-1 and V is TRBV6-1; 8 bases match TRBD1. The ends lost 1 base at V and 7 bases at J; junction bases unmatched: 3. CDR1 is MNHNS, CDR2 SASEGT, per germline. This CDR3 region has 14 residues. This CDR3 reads CASSEGQGSNEQFF. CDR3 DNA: TGTGCCAGCAGTGAAGGACAGGGGTCGAATGAGCAGTTCTTC.

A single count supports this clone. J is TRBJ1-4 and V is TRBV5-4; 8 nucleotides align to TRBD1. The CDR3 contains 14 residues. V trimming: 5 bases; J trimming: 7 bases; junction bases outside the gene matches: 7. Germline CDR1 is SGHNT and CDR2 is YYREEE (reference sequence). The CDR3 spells CASSLGTGGEKLFF. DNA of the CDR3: TGTGCCAGCAGTCTCGGGACAGGCGGTGAAAAACTGTTTTTT.

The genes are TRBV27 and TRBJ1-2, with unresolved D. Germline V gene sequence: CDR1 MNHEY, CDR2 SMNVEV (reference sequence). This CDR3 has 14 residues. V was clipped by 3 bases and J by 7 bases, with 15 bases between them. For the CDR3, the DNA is TGTGCCAGCAGTTTGGCCGGGAGTGTCTCTGGCTACACCTTC. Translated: CASSLAGSVSGYTF.

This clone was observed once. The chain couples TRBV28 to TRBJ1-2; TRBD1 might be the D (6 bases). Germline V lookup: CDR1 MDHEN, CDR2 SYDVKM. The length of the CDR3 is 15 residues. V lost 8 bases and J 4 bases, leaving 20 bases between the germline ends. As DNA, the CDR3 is TGTGCCAGCTTAATCCGGGGGGGCGCGTTCTATGGCTACACCTTC. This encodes CASLIRGGAFYGYTF.